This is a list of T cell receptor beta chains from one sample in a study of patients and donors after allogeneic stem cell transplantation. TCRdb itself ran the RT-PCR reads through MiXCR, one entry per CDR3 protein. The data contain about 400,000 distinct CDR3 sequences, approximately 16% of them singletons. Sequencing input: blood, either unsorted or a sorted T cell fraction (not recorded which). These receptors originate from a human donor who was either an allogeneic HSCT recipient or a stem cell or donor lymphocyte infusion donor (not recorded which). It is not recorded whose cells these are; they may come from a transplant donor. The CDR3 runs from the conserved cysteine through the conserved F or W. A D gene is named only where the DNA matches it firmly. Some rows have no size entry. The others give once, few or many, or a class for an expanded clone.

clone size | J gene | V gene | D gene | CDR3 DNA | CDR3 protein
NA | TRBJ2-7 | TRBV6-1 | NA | TGTGCCAGCAGCGACGCGGGACGGAAAACCTACGAGCAGTACTTC | CASSDAGRKTYEQYF
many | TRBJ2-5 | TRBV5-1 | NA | TGCGCCAGCAGCTTGGTCTCAGAGACCCAGTACTTC | CASSLVSETQYF
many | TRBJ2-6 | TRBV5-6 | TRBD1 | TGTGCCAGCAGCCCGGGGGCAGGGGGCCTCTCTGGGGCCAACGTCCTGACTTTC | CASSPGAGGLSGANVLTF
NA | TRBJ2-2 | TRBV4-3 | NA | TGCGCCAGCAGCCCCCAAGGCGCAGGGAACACCGGGGAGCTGTTTTTT | CASSPQGAGNTGELFF
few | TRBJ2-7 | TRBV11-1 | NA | TGTGCCAGCAGCTTCAACGGCAGGGGCACACTTAGCTCCTACGAGCAGTACTTC | CASSFNGRGTLSSYEQYF
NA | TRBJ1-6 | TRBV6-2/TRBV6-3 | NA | TGTGCCAGCAACCGAGGACGGGGCAATAATTCACCCCTCCACTTT | CASNRGRGNNSPLHF
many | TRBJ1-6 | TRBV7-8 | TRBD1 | TGTGCCAGCAGCTATAGGGACAGGAAAGCACCCCTCCACTTT | CASSYRDRKAPLHF
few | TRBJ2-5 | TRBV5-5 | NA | TGTGCCAGCAGCTTGCACGTGAAGCTCAACCAAGAGACCCAGTACTTC | CASSLHVKLNQETQYF
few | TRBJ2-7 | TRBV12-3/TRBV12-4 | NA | TGTGCCAGCAGGAAAAGGGACCTTCGGGAGCAGTACTTC | CASRKRDLREQYF
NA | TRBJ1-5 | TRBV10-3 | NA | TGTGCCATCAGCTCTGGAAACATGGGTAGCAATCAGCCCCAGCATTTT | CAISSGNMGSNQPQHF
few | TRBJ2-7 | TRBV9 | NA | TGTGCCAGCAGCGTAGGTGGGCAGTTCGGTTCCCACGAGCAGTACTTC | CASSVGGQFGSHEQYF
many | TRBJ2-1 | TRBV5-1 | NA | TGCGCCAGCAGCTTGATCGACGGTGAGCAGTTCTTC | CASSLIDGEQFF
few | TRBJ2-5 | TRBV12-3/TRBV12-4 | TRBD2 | TGTGCCAGCAGTTTACTAGCGGGAGGTACGGAGACCCAGTACTTC | CASSLLAGGTETQYF
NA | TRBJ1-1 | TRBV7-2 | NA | TGTGCCAGCAGCAATCACCCCGGGGAAGCTTTCTTT | CASSNHPGEAFF
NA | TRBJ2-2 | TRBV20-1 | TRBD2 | TGCAGTGCTCTCCTTAGCGGGGTTAACACCGGGGAGCTGTTTTTT | CSALLSGVNTGELFF
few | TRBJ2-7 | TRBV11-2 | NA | TGTGCCAGCAGCTCTACTAGCACGGGTGGATCCTACGAGCAGTACTTC | CASSSTSTGGSYEQYF
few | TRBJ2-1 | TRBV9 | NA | TGTGCCAGCAGCGTAGGGGGAAGGCCCGGTGATGAGCAGTTCTTC | CASSVGGRPGDEQFF
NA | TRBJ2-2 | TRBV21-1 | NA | TGTGCCAGCAGCAATGAACCGGCCGGGGAGCTGTTTTTT | CASSNEPAGELFF
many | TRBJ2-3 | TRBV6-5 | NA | TGTGCCAGCAGTTACTTCAGGGGAGATACGCAGTATTTT | CASSYFRGDTQYF
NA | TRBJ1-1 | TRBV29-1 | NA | TGCAGCGTTGATCCCCCCGGACTGGCTGAAGCTTTCTTT | CSVDPPGLAEAFF
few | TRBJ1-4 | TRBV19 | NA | TGTGCCAGTAGTCCGGCCCGGCACGAAAAACTGTTTTTT | CASSPARHEKLFF
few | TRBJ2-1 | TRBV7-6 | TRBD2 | TGTGCCAGCAGCTTAGCCCCCGGGACTAGCGGGAGGGCGGATGAGCAGTTCTTC | CASSLAPGTSGRADEQFF
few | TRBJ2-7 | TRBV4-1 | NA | TGCGCCAGCAGCTACCCGGGACGTAGCTACGAGCAGTACTTC | CASSYPGRSYEQYF
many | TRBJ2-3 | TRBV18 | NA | TGTGCCAGCTCACCGGGACGGGTAGATACGCAGTATTTT | CASSPGRVDTQYF
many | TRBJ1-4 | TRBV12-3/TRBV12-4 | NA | TGTGCCAGCAGTTTAGAATTGGGTGAAAAACTGTTTTTT | CASSLELGEKLFF
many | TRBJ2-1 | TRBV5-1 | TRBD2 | TGCGCCAGCAGCTGGCGGACTAGGCGACCCTACAATGAGCAGTTCTTC | CASSWRTRRPYNEQFF
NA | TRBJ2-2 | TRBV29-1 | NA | TGCAGCGTTTCAGGGCCCGGGGAGCTGTTTTTT | CSVSGPGELFF
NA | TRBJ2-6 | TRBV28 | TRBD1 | TGTGCCAGCAGTCCTACAGGGGACGGGGCCAACGTCCTGACTTTC | CASSPTGDGANVLTF
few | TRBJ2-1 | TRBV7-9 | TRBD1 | TGTGCCAGCAGCCAACCCGGGACAGACTACAATGAGCAGTTCTTC | CASSQPGTDYNEQFF
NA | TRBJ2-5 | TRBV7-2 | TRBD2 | TGTGCCAGCAGCTTAGTGGGCGCGCGGGGGGCCTGGAACTTC | CASSLVGARGAWNF
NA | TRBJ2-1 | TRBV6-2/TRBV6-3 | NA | TGTGCCAGCGCCGGGACTGAGCAGTTCTTC | CASAGTEQFF
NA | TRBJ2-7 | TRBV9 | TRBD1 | TGTGCCAGCAGCGTAGGACAGGGGTATTCCTACGAGCAGTACTTC | CASSVGQGYSYEQYF
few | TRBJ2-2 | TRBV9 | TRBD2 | TGTGCCAGCAGCCCAGCTCTAGCGGAGAACACCGGGGAGCTGTTTTTT | CASSPALAENTGELFF
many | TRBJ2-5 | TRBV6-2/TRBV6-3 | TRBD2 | TGTGCCAGCAGTCCGGGACTAGCGGGGGGGCTGGAGACCCAGTACTTC | CASSPGLAGGLETQYF
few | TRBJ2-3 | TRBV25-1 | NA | TGTGCCAGCAGTACTAGCCGGGGGGCCCTTTTTACGCAGTATTTT | CASSTSRGALFTQYF
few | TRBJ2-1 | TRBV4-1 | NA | TGCGCCAGCAGCCAAGATTCCGAGGTCCAGGAGCAGTTCTTC | CASSQDSEVQEQFF
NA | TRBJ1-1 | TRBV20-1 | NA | TGCAGTGCTAGGGTCCCCTCCGGTGGGAACACTGAAGCTTTCTTT | CSARVPSGGNTEAFF
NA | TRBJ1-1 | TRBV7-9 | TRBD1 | TGTGCCAGCAGCTCACAGGGGGCAGGGGCTGAAGCTTTCTTT | CASSSQGAGAEAFF
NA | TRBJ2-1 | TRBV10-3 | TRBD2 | TGTGCCATCAATGAGAAGCGGGGGAACTCCTACAATGAGCAGTTCTTC | CAINEKRGNSYNEQFF
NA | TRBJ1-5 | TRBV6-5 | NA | TGTGCCAGCAGTTTCTGGGGAGGAGCTCAGCCCCAGCATTTT | CASSFWGGAQPQHF
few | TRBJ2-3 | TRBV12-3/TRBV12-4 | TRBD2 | TGTGCCAGCAGTCGACTAGCGGGAGCCCTAGATACGCAGTATTTT | CASSRLAGALDTQYF
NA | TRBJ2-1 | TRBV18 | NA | TGTGCCAGCTCACCCACGCCGGGGGAAGGTTCCTCTGAGCAGTTCTTC | CASSPTPGEGSSEQFF
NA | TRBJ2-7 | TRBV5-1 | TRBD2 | TGCGCCAGCAGCTTAGAACTAGCGAGACACTCCTACGAGCAGTACTTC | CASSLELARHSYEQYF
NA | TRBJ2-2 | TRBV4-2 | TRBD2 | TGTGCCAGCAGCCACGAAACTAGCGGGAGGCCGAACACCGGGGAGCTGTTTTTT | CASSHETSGRPNTGELFF
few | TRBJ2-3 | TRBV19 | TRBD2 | TGTGCCAGTAGTATACGGGCTAGCGGGCGCACAGATACGCAGTATTTT | CASSIRASGRTDTQYF
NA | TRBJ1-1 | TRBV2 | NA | TGTGCCAGCAGGGGGCTATCCCACACTGAAGCTTTCTTT | CASRGLSHTEAFF
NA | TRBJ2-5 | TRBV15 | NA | TGTGCCACCAGCAGGAGCAGGGTGGAGACCCAGTACTTC | CATSRSRVETQYF
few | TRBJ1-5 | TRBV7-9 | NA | TGTGCCAGCAGCTTAGCAGGAGGGCAGGGAAATCAGCCCCAGCATTTT | CASSLAGGQGNQPQHF
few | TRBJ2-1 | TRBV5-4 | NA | TGTGCCAGCAGCCGACATAGGCCCTACAATGAGCAGTTCTTC | CASSRHRPYNEQFF
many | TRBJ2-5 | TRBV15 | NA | TGTGCCACCAGCAGAGATCCCCGTGTCCGGGAGACCCAGTACTTC | CATSRDPRVRETQYF
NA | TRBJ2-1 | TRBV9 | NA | TGTGCCAGCAGCGTAGTAGGTGGGTCCTACAATGAGCAGTTCTTC | CASSVVGGSYNEQFF
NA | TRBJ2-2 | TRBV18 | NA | TGTGCCAGCTCACCACCGGGACGGTCGAACACCGGGGAGCTGTTTTTT | CASSPPGRSNTGELFF
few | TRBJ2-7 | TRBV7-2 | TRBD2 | TGTGCCAGCAGCATGACTAGCGGGGGGAGGAGCTCCTACGAGCAGTACTTC | CASSMTSGGRSSYEQYF